A selection of T cell receptor beta chains follows, all from one sample in a study of graft-versus-host responses after intestinal transplantation. Produced via immunoSEQ multiplex PCR; TCRdb's table is partial and in-frame only. The table includes under 45,000 clones, roughly 89% detected once. The sample here was PBMCs, taken 260 to 270 days after transplant. All receptors come from a human patient who received an intestinal transplant, so some T cells may come from the graft donor. Each CDR3 is given with its conserved first and last residue. A D gene is named only where the DNA matches it firmly. Some rows have no size entry. The others give once, few or many, or a class for an expanded clone.

D,length,V,size,J,CDR3,DNA
.,14,TRBV6-1,once,TRBJ2-4,CASRDSPAKNIQYF,TGTGCCAGCAGGGACAGCCCAGCCAAAAACATTCAGTACTTC
TRBD2,12,TRBV6-6,.,TRBJ2-1,CASSYGEGEQFF,TGTGCCAGCAGTTACGGGGAGGGTGAGCAGTTCTTC
.,15,TRBV5-4,.,TRBJ1-2,CASSPYREFNYGYTF,TGTGCCAGCAGCCCCTACAGGGAGTTTAACTATGGCTACACCTTC
.,14,TRBV5-1,.,TRBJ1-6,CASSLGQPGSPLHF,TGCGCCAGCAGCTTGGGCCAGCCCGGCTCACCCCTCCACTTT
.,12,TRBV29-1,.,TRBJ1-2,CSVWGGDYGYTF,TGCAGCGTTTGGGGGGGGGACTATGGCTACACCTTC
.,14,TRBV7-6,.,TRBJ2-7,CASSLAGWSYEQYF,TGTGCCAGCAGCCTAGCAGGGTGGTCCTACGAGCAGTACTTC
.,14,TRBV15,.,TRBJ1-1,CATSRIPMNTEAFF,TGTGCCACCAGCCGTATCCCCATGAACACTGAAGCTTTCTTT
TRBD1,12,TRBV30,.,TRBJ1-2,CAWSTGGYGYTF,TGTGCCTGGTCGACAGGGGGCTATGGCTACACCTTC
.,15,TRBV16,.,TRBJ2-1,CASSLGRTRGNEQFF,TGTGCCAGCAGCCTCGGCAGAACAAGGGGCAATGAGCAGTTCTTC
.,14,TRBV7-2,.,TRBJ1-5,CASSFPGTNQPQHF,TGTGCCAGCAGCTTTCCAGGGACGAATCAGCCCCAGCATTTT
TRBD2,14,TRBV7-2,.,TRBJ2-7,CASSVSGGAYEQYF,TGTGCCAGCAGCGTTAGCGGGGGGGCCTACGAGCAGTACTTC
TRBD1,15,TRBV6-1,.,TRBJ2-1,CASRGQGATYNEQFF,TGTGCCAGCAGGGGACAGGGGGCCACTTACAATGAGCAGTTCTTC
.,16,TRBV5-1,.,TRBJ1-5,CASSFGFRVSNQPQHF,TGCGCCAGCAGCTTCGGGTTCAGGGTGAGCAATCAGCCCCAGCATTTT
.,19,TRBV5-5,.,TRBJ2-5,CASSPTRSGLGLAQETQYF,TGTGCCAGCAGCCCCACGCGTAGTGGCCTGGGCCTCGCCCAAGAGACCCAGTACTTC
.,12,TRBV9,.,TRBJ1-4,CASSEGNEKLFF,TGTGCCAGCAGCGAGGGTAATGAAAAACTGTTTTTT
TRBD1,17,TRBV19,.,TRBJ1-6,CASSFGQGGTYNSPLHF,TGTGCCAGTAGTTTCGGACAGGGGGGAACCTATAATTCACCCCTCCACTTT
.,15,TRBV7-3,few,TRBJ1-1,CASSFIEDENTEAFF,TGTGCCAGCAGCTTCATTGAGGACGAGAACACTGAAGCTTTCTTT
TRBD2,18,TRBV15,.,TRBJ2-1,CATSRLPGLAGETNEQFF,TGTGCCACCAGCAGACTCCCGGGACTAGCGGGGGAGACCAATGAGCAGTTCTTC
.,14,TRBV23-1,.,TRBJ1-4,CASSAWGRDEKLFF,TGCGCCAGCAGCGCTTGGGGGCGTGATGAAAAACTGTTTTTT
.,16,TRBV9,.,TRBJ2-2,CASSGASWPNTGELFF,TGTGCCAGCAGCGGTGCTAGCTGGCCGAACACCGGGGAGCTGTTTTTT
TRBD2,14,TRBV6-6,.,TRBJ2-3,CASSSSGLPDTQYF,TGTGCCAGCAGTTCTAGCGGGCTCCCAGATACGCAGTATTTT
TRBD2,16,TRBV6-5,.,TRBJ2-2,CASSWTSGGYTGELFF,TGTGCCAGCAGTTGGACTAGCGGGGGTTACACCGGGGAGCTGTTTTTT
.,12,TRBV4-3,.,TRBJ2-7,CASSQGGGEQYF,TGCGCCAGCAGCCAGGGGGGAGGCGAGCAGTACTTC
.,15,TRBV9,.,TRBJ2-3,CASSDRGGRTDTQYF,TGTGCCAGCAGCGATCGCGGGGGCCGCACAGATACGCAGTATTTT
.,11,TRBV20-1,.,TRBJ1-2,CSQGQAHGYTF,TGCAGTCAAGGGCAGGCCCATGGCTACACCTTC
TRBD1,13,TRBV6-5,.,TRBJ1-2,CASSYAGGKGYTF,TGTGCCAGCAGTTACGCAGGGGGGAAAGGCTACACCTTC
.,12,TRBV6-5,.,TRBJ1-1,CASSYGGTEAFF,TGTGCCAGCAGTTACGGGGGCACTGAAGCTTTCTTT
TRBD1,15,TRBV7-9,.,TRBJ2-5,CASSTRQGLSETQYF,TGTGCCAGCAGCACCCGACAGGGGTTATCAGAGACCCAGTACTTC
TRBD1,16,TRBV6-6,.,TRBJ1-4,CASRLSDRGGYEKLFF,TGTGCCAGCAGGCTATCAGACAGGGGAGGATATGAAAAACTGTTTTTT
TRBD1,11,TRBV20-1,.,TRBJ1-2,CSALRGRDYTF,TGCAGTGCTCTCAGGGGGCGGGACTACACCTTC
TRBD2,12,TRBV19,.,TRBJ2-1,CASSIGLAGVFF,TGTGCCAGTAGTATAGGGTTAGCGGGGGTGTTCTTC
.,13,TRBV29-1,few,TRBJ2-5,CSSNGQSQETQYF,TGCAGCTCAAATGGACAGTCCCAAGAGACCCAGTACTTC
.,16,TRBV4-1,.,TRBJ2-7,CASSQEGKLGYYEQYF,TGCGCCAGCAGCCAAGAGGGGAAACTAGGGTACTACGAGCAGTACTTC
.,16,TRBV7-6,.,TRBJ2-1,CASSFSPGIYYNEQFF,TGTGCCAGCAGCTTTTCCCCGGGGATATATTACAATGAGCAGTTCTTC
.,13,TRBV6-5,once,TRBJ2-7,CASSAQRGDEQYF,TGTGCCAGCAGTGCCCAGAGGGGGGACGAGCAGTACTTC
.,16,TRBV5-5,.,TRBJ2-7,CASSLEAPVPFYEQYF,TGTGCCAGCAGCTTGGAGGCCCCCGTACCTTTCTACGAGCAGTACTTC
TRBD1,12,TRBV7-9,.,TRBJ2-1,CASRDRYNEQFF,TGTGCCAGCAGGGACAGGTACAATGAGCAGTTCTTC
TRBD1,14,TRBV7-9,.,TRBJ1-1,CASSLTDRGTEAFF,TGTGCCAGCAGCTTAACGGACAGGGGCACTGAAGCTTTCTTT
.,17,TRBV7-6,.,TRBJ1-6,CASSLRELSSYNSPLHF,TGTGCCAGCAGCTTACGAGAATTAAGCTCCTATAATTCACCCCTCCACTTT